A single sample gave rise to the 13 T cell receptor beta chains below, sequenced in a study of CD8+ T cells in alopecia areata. Extracted from the samples, RNA was reverse transcribed into cDNA to serve as the sequencing template. Some clones are missing from TCRdb's copy, which holds only in-frame ones; the method was immunoSEQ multiplex PCR. There are 130,000 to 150,000 clones in the sample; 80% to 90% occur only once, and around 25% lies in the top ten. Treatment reported: oral pan-JAK inhibitor, 5-10 mg twice daily. Sequences were derived from CD8+ T cells sorted from blood, sampled at week 4, from a patient treated with tofacitinib. The origin of the receptors is a human donor with alopecia areata.

The chain combines TRBV2 with TRBJ2-3, with 8 bases fitting TRBD2. The V segment lost 9 bases and the J segment 9 bases; nucleotides outside the gene matches: 5. This CDR3 comprises 11 residues. Germline V gene lookup returns CDR1 SNHLY and CDR2 FYNNEI. The CDR3 loop is CARFERETQYF. The DNA of the CDR3 is TGTGCCAGATTCGAGCGGGAGACGCAGTATTTT.

This sequence joins TRBV10-3 and TRBJ2-2; 7 bases align to TRBD2. CDR3 length equals 16 residues. Germline CDR1 and CDR2: ENHRY and SYGVKD. Losses at the gene ends were 0 bases for V and 5 bases for J; bases not matched to a gene: 6. CDR3 amino acids: CAISESGLGGTGELFF. DNA of the CDR3: TGTGCCATCAGTGAGTCCGGACTAGGAGGGACCGGGGAGCTGTTTTTT.

The chain employs TRBV7-2 and TRBJ1-2; no reliable D call. There are 10 residues in the CDR3. Trimming left V 4 bases short and J 8 bases short, with 5 bases between. CDR1 is SGHTA, CDR2 FQGNSA, per germline. The CDR3 sequence is CASSSGGYTF. The CDR3 DNA reads TGTGCCAGCAGCTCGGGGGGCTACACCTTC.

V is TRBV5-4 and J is TRBJ2-1; D ambiguous. The CDR3 has 14 amino acids. Germline V gives CDR1 SGHNT, CDR2 YYREEE (reference sequence). Trimming cost V 3 bases and J 4 bases, with 11 bases left between them. This CDR3 is CASSSRLGYNEQFF. The CDR3 DNA is TGTGCCAGCAGCTCCCGGTTAGGGTACAATGAGCAGTTCTTC. Full variable domain (outside the CDR3, taken from reference TRBV5-4 and TRBJ2-1): ETGVTQSPTHLIKTRGQQVTLRCSSQSGHNTVSWYQQALGQGPQFIFQYYREEENGRGNFPPRFSGLQFPNYSSELNVNALELDDSALYLCASSSRLGYNEQFFGPGTRLTVL.

This clone showed up just once. The chain couples TRBV27 to TRBJ2-7; D is uncertain. Germline lookup yields CDR1 MNHEY and CDR2 SMNVEV (reference sequence). V lost 0 bases and J lost 2, with 11 bases in between. The CDR3 sequence is 15 residues long. CDR3 sequence (DNA): TGTGCCAGCAGTTTATCCGCCAGGAGAGCCTACGAGCAGTACTTC. Translated: CASSLSARRAYEQYF.

The V call is TRBV4-3, the J call TRBJ2-5; the match to TRBD2 covers 10 bases. V was clipped by 0 bases and J by 11 bases; unmatched bases: 15. Germline assignment: CDR1 LGHNA and CDR2 YSLEER. The CDR3 covers 17 residues. DNA for the CDR3: TGCGCCAGCAGCCAAGAGACGTCTAGCGGGGGCCTCTATACACAGTACTTC. This codes for CASSQETSSGGLYTQYF.

The V and J genes are TRBV5-4 and TRBJ2-3, with TRBD1 as a possible D gene (5 bases). Trimming left V 0 bases short and J 5 bases short, with 7 bases between. The CDR3 runs 13 residues. Germline V gene data show CDR1 as SGHNT and CDR2 as YYREEE (reference sequence). CDR3 sequence (DNA): TGTGCCAGCAGCTTGGTTCAGGGAGATACGCAGTATTTT. Translated: CASSLVQGDTQYF.

The DNA for the CDR3 is TGTGCCAGCAGTTTAAACCGGGCCCCGGGAGAGACCCAGTACTTC. Its protein product is CASSLNRAPGETQYF. The chain has TRBV6-5 and TRBJ2-5, with D unclear. The germline CDR1 and CDR2 sequences are MNHEY and SVGAGI. The CDR3 is made up of 15 amino acids. Between the trimmed V and J ends, which lost 4 bases and 4 bases, there was a span of 16 bases.

The chain employs TRBV7-6 and TRBJ2-2; D is possibly TRBD1 (5 bases). The CDR3 runs to 17 residues. V lost 0 bases and J 6 bases, leaving 17 bases between the germline ends. Germline CDR1 is SGHVS and CDR2 is FNYEAQ. The CDR3 spells CASSLALGHSLPGELFF. For the CDR3, the DNA is TGTGCCAGCAGCTTAGCGCTAGGACACAGCCTCCCCGGGGAGCTGTTTTTT.

V gene TRBV5-4 combines with J gene TRBJ2-5, with no clear D. Germline CDR1 and CDR2: SGHNT and YYREEE (reference sequence). Trimming stripped 4 bases from V and 1 base from J, with 8 bases between. The CDR3 extends over 13 amino acids. CDR3 protein: CASSPDLQETQYF. In nucleotides, the CDR3 is TGTGCCAGCAGCCCAGACCTCCAAGAGACCCAGTACTTC.

The chain employs TRBV7-8 and TRBJ2-7, with TRBD2 as a possible D gene (5 bases). The CDR3 totals 13 residues. Trimming stripped 0 bases from V and 3 bases from J, with 6 bases between. Germline CDR1 is SGHVS and CDR2 is FQNEAQ. CDR3 nucleotides: TGTGCCAGCAGCTTAGCACTAGACTACGAGCAGTACTTC. As protein: CASSLALDYEQYF.

The chain joins TRBV7-2 to TRBJ2-3; 7 bases match TRBD2. The J segment lost 9 bases and the V segment lost 4 bases, leaving 16 bases of the junction unmatched. CDR3 length: 16 amino acids. Germline V lookup: CDR1 SGHTA, CDR2 FQGNSA. The CDR3 bases are TGTGCCAGCAGCTCAGGATTCCGGGACTATAGACCGACGCAGTATTTT. Its translation: CASSSGFRDYRPTQYF.

The rearrangement links TRBV15 to TRBJ1-5, with 9 bases identical to TRBD1. V dropped 3 bases and J dropped 4; count of bases not matched to a gene: 4. The CDR3 has 15 amino acids. Germline-derived CDR1 and CDR2 are LNHNV and YYDKDF (reference sequence). The CDR3 DNA reads as TGTGCCACCAGCAGGAGGGGGACAGGGAATCAGCCCCAGCATTTT. As protein: CATSRRGTGNQPQHF.